The sequence of this TCR beta chain was determined in a study of PD-1 blockade in classical Hodgkin lymphoma (dated by TCRdb to 2020 to 2022). About the study as a whole: Nivolumab dosing was 3 mg/kg intravenously every 2 weeks, continuing until either disease progression or unacceptable toxicity. A peripheral blood immune signature of response to PD-1 blockade in classical Hodgkin lymphoma was defined using TCR beta sequencing and CyTOF. General study outcomes and caveats: The study covered only a single clinical trial cohort, and the causes of the repertoire differences, possibly disease activity or prior therapy, were still not defined. By C4D1, a significant rise was seen in CD4+ TCR diversity but not in CD8+ TCR diversity (p=0.0027 vs p=0.16), and the rise was most apparent among complete responders (p=0.02). Lower diversity was observed in patients in whom nivolumab was started less than 1 year after ASCT, and these patients were excluded from later analyses so that confounding by immune reconstitution would be avoided. Baseline TCR diversity was reported to be lower in newly diagnosed patients than in healthy donors and to be lower still in relapsed/refractory patients. Trial patients with a complete response had baseline diversity similar to that of newly diagnosed patients, while partial responders and progressors had significantly lower diversity.

Trimming removed 1 base from V and 7 bases from J, leaving 10 bases between the germline ends. The CDR3 measures 14 amino acids from cysteine to phenylalanine. Only CDR3 DNA remains: 42 bases, in frame from the first base. The germline V gene (reference sequence) gives CDR1 as PRHDT and CDR2 as FYEKMQ. Genomic DNA was isolated using the Qiagen DNeasy kit from unsorted PBMCs as well as from negatively selected CD4+ and CD8+ fractions. TCR beta CDR3 regions were amplified by immunoSEQ multiplex PCR using primers annealing to V and J segments. Amplification bias was minimized using a synthetic immune receptor repertoire, and residual bias was removed computationally after sequencing. The paper's processing steps were these. Custom Python scripts were used to quantify repertoire diversity as the Shannon entropy index. Unsorted, CD4+ and CD8+ repertoires were analyzed separately, except for combined analyses in which CD4+ and CD8+ sequences were merged in silico. Clonal expansion was defined as at least a 2-fold frequency increase after treatment relative to C1D1, with a pseudocount of 0.5 for undetected baseline clones. Clones with 0 or 1 copy at C1D1 were defined as singleton clones, while clones with 2 or more copies were defined as non-singleton clones. Clones expanded in unsorted samples were annotated as CD4+, CD8+ or unknown by matching protein sequences in sorted samples from the same patient. Wilcoxon tests were applied to paired samples to test diversity changes from C1D1 to C4D1. TCRdb holds this immuneACCESS table with in-frame rearrangements only. Some clones are missing; in checked studies, unresolved V genes explain under half, and the rest has no known cause. V, J and clone size were drawn from that table, and D and trimming were deduced from the DNA. In all, the sample holds nearly 55,000 clones, and roughly 80% of those were seen once. The top ten hold approximately 15% of the sample.

The sample's time point label is to be understood as: cycle 1 day 1 (C1D1), immediately before nivolumab initiation. Relapse after autologous stem cell transplantation had occurred in all trial patients, and cohorts A, B and C were distinguished by prior brentuximab vedotin exposure. The trial cohort comprised 56 patients with relapsed/refractory classical Hodgkin lymphoma whose best overall responses were complete response, partial response or progressive disease. Single-agent nivolumab was administered to trial patients in the multi-cohort phase II CheckMate 205 trial. An independent review committee assessed best overall response by applying the 2007 International Working Group response criteria. Trial PBMCs were collected just before the start of nivolumab (C1D1) and during therapy at cycle 2 day 1 and cycle 4 day 1. Peripheral blood was collected in 8 mL Vacutainer Cell Preparation Tubes, from which PBMCs were isolated by centrifugation and then cryopreserved.

Note on this clone: Its antigen is unknown. Qualities for individual bases were not recorded, and no much larger clone is one base off.

This sample comprised peripheral blood mononuclear cells (PBMCs), obtained at baseline. The receptor was derived from a human donor with classical Hodgkin lymphoma. The chain is assembled from TRBV13 and TRBJ1-4, and possibly TRBD1, on 5 matching bases. In nucleotides, the sequence is TGTGCCAGCAGCTTAGCCAGGGTGGGTGAAAAACTGTTTTTT. Translated, this gives CASSLARVGEKLFF.